The rows below give T cell receptor beta chains drawn from one sample of a study of cytomegalovirus exposure and HLA in healthy donors. The repertoire was sequenced with immunoSEQ multiplex PCR; TCRdb's copy has only in-frame clones and lacks some. The table lists some 120,000 clones, 80% of them singletons. Source material: PBMCs. These receptor sequences come from a man aged 40-49 years in good health and CMV-seronegative. Both conserved end residues are part of each CDR3. D genes are given only for firm matches.

j_call	d_call	v_call	cdr3_aa
TRBJ2-7	TRBD2	TRBV6-1	CASSEGLAGGRGTYEQYF
TRBJ2-5	-	TRBV7-6	CASTPGNQETQYF
TRBJ1-5	-	TRBV30	CAWSVLAGSNQPQHF
TRBJ2-5	-	TRBV15	CATSREGRETQYF
TRBJ2-7	TRBD1	TRBV19	CASSTRYDRGIPYEQYF
TRBJ1-1	-	TRBV4-1	CASSQAGGTRTEAFF
TRBJ1-5	TRBD1	TRBV5-1	CASSLGTQGDYQPQHF
TRBJ1-5	-	TRBV7-8	CASSLGGFGNQPQHF
TRBJ2-5	-	TRBV7-6	CASSLTGEVETQYF
TRBJ2-7	-	TRBV10-3	CAIKDRTDEQYF
TRBJ1-1	-	TRBV12-2	CASRLARQLNTEAFF
TRBJ2-1	TRBD1	TRBV7-9	CASSFGTGANEQFF
TRBJ2-3	TRBD2	TRBV11-1	CASSLGLSSTDTQYF
TRBJ1-4	-	TRBV18	CASSPPPGLGVFF
TRBJ1-1	-	TRBV18	CASSPGALDTEAFF
TRBJ1-1	TRBD1	TRBV6-6	CASKNAGTANTEAFF
TRBJ1-6	-	TRBV5-1	CASSLAGVGSYNSPLHF
TRBJ1-2	-	TRBV25-1	CASSEQGDDYGYTF
TRBJ1-5	TRBD1	TRBV28	CASTPRGLNQPQHF
TRBJ2-2	-	TRBV10-2	CASQGLANTGELFF
TRBJ1-1	TRBD1	TRBV5-5	CASSLTGGEGGTEAFF
TRBJ2-1	TRBD2	TRBV28	CASSLSGRVYNEQFF
TRBJ2-5	-	TRBV30	CAWSVRKGVGQETQYF
TRBJ2-2	-	TRBV30	CAWGAAGELFF
TRBJ2-3	TRBD1	TRBV5-1	CASTPQGASTDTQYF
TRBJ2-3	-	TRBV10-2	CASREQSTDTQYF